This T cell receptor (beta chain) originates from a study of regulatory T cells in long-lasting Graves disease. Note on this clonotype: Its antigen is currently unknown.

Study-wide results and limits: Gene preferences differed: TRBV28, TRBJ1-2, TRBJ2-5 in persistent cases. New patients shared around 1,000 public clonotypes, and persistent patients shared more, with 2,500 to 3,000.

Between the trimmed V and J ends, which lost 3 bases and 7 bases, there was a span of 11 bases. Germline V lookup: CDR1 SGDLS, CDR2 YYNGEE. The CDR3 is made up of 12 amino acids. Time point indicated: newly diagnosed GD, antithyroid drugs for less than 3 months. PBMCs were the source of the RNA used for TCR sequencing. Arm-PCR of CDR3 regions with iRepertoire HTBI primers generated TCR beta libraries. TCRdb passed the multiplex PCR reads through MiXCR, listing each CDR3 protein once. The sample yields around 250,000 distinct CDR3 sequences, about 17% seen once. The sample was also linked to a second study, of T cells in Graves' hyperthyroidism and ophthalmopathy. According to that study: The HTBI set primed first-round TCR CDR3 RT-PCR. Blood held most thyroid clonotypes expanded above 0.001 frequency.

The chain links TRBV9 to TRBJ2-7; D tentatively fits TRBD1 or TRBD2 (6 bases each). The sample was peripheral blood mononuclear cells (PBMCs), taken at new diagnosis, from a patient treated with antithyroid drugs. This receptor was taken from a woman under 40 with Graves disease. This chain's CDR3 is CASSGGAGEQYF. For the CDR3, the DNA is TGTGCCAGCAGCGGGGGGGCGGGTGAGCAGTACTTC.